Detailed here is one TCR beta chain. Its target is unknown. The CDR3 runs 17 residues. CDR1 is MNHEY and CDR2 is SVGAGI in the germline V gene. With 2 bases clipped from V and 5 bases from J, the junction kept 12 bases outside the gene matches. The data derive from a study of CD8 T cells in ankylosing spondylitis. Findings of the study overall: Disease-linked clones were CD8+ and relatively rare in peripheral blood. Matched ankylosing spondylitis synovial fluid reportedly showed significant enrichment of disease-linked clones. The study identified a TCR beta motif of several highly homologous variants that appeared characteristic of ankylosing spondylitis blood.

By quantitative 5'-RACE with molecular barcodes, the TCR beta libraries were made. In TCRdb, the 5' RACE reads were re-called with MiXCR into one record per CDR3 protein. The sample lists some 700,000 distinct CDR3 sequences; 19% were seen once. Sequenced material: blood, either unsorted or a sorted T cell fraction (not recorded which). V is TRBV6-5 and J is TRBJ2-3; 8 nucleotides agree with TRBD1. The receptor was derived from a male donor with ankylosing spondylitis. The CDR3 nucleotides are TGTGCCAGCAGTTACACCTCTCCAGGGGGCTCGGTAGATACGCAGTATTTT. Translating it yields CASSYTSPGGSVDTQYF.